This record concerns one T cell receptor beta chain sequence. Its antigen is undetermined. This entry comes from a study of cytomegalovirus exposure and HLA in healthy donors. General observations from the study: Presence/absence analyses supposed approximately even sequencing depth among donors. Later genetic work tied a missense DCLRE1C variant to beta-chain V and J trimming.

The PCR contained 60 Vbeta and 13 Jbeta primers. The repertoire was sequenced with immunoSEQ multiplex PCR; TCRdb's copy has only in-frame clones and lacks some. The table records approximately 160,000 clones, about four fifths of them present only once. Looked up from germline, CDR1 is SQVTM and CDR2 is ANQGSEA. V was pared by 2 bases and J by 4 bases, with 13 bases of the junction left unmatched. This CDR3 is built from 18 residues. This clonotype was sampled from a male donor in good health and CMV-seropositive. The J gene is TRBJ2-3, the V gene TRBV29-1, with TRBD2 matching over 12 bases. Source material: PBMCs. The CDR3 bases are TGCAGCGTTGAATATGGCGGGCTAGCGGGGGGGAGGGCAGATACGCAGTATTTT. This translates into CSVEYGGLAGGRADTQYF.